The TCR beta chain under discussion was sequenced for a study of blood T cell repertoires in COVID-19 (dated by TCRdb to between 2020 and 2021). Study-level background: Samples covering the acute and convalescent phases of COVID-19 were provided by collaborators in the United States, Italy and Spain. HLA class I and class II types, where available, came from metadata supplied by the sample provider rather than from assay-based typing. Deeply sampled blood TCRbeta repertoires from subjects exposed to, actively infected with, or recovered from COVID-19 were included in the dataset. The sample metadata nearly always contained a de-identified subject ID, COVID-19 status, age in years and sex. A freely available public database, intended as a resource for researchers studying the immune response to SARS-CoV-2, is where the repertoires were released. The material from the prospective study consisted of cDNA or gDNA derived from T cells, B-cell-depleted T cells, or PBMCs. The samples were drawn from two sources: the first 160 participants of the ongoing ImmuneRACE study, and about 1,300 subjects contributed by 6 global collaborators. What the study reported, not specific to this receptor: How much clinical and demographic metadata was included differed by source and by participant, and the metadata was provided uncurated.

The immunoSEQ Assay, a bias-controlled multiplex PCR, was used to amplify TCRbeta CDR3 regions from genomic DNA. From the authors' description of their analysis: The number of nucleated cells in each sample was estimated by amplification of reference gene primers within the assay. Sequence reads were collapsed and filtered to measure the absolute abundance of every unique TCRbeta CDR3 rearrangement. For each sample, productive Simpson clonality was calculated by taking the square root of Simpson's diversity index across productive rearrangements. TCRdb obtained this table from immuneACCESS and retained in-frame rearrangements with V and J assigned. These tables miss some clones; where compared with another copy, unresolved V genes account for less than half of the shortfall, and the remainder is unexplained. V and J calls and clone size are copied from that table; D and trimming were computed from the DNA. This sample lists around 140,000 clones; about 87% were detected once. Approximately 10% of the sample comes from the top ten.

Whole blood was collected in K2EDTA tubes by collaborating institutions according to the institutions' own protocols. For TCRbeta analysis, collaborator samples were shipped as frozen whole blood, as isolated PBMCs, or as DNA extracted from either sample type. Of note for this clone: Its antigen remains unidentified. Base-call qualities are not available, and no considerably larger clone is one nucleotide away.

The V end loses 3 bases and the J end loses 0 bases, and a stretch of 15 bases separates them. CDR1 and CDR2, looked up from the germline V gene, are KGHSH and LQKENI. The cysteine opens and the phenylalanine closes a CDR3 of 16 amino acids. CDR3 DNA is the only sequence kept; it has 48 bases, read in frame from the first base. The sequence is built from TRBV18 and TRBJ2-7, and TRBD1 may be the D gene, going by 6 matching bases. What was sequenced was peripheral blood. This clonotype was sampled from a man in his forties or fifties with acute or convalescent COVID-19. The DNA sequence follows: TGTGCCAGCTCACCCTCGGACAGCAAGAGCTCCTACGAGCAGTACTTC. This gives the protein CASSPSDSKSSYEQYF.